Described below is a single T cell receptor (beta chain) sequence and its context. Its antigen is currently unknown. An end of the junction differs from the germline gene, which may be a read error. The CDR3 consists of 14 residues. Germline lookup yields CDR1 MNHNS and CDR2 SASEGT. Treatment defined: some 19 received Ad26.COV2.S at low or high dose, single or two shots; 5 received placebo; per-sample allocation not given. On day 63 after the first injection, vaccine and placebo recipients gave samples. An adult donor aged 18-55 years was enrolled in Boston. This sample is part of a study of Ad26.COV2.S vaccination and SARS-CoV-2 variants. Study-level results: Substantial response breadth was reportedly seen for spike-specific CD8+ and CD4+ T cells after vaccination.

Libraries were prepared by immunoSEQ multiplex PCR; TCRdb keeps only in-frame clonotypes and omits some of them. This table holds more than 400,000 clones, approximately 92% found once. The gene calls are TRBV6-1 and TRBJ2-3, with D maybe TRBD2 (5 bases). The receptor's source is a person between 18 and 60 years old who received the Ad26.COV2.S COVID-19 vaccine or a placebo. The sample here was peripheral blood, taken in a trial of Ad26.COV2.S vaccine versus placebo. In DNA form, the CDR3 reads TGTGCCAGCAGCGAAGCGGCTAGCACAGATACGCAGTATTTT. This translates into CASSEAASTDTQYF.